What follows are 20 T cell receptor beta chains derived from one specimen sequenced in a study of T cell changes during pregnancy in multiple sclerosis. Produced via immunoSEQ multiplex PCR; TCRdb's table is partial and in-frame only. Among about 38,000 clones listed, more than 85% were seen once. Material: CD8+ T cells from peripheral blood mononuclear cells, obtained in the third trimester of pregnancy. The source is a female donor with multiple sclerosis, enrolled in a pregnancy study.

The chain is built from TRBV7-9 and TRBJ2-1; a weak D match, TRBD2 (5 bases). The CDR3 loop spans 14 amino acids. V was trimmed by 1 base and J by 7 bases, leaving 11 bases between them. Per germline, CDR1 SEHNR and CDR2 FQNEAQ (reference sequence). The DNA of the CDR3 is TGTGCCAGCAGCTTAGACGGACTTGGGAATGAGCAGTTCTTC. Translating gives CASSLDGLGNEQFF.

The V and J genes are TRBV6-4 and TRBJ2-6; a weak D match, TRBD2 (6 bases). The length of the CDR3 is 15 residues. The V end lost 6 bases, the J end lost 4 bases, and 13 bases lay between the germline ends. Germline CDR1 is MRHNA and CDR2 is SNTAGT. In DNA form, the CDR3 reads TGTGCCAGCAGCCACGGGGAGGCAGGGGCCAACGTCCTGACTTTC. It encodes CASSHGEAGANVLTF.

The rearrangement uses TRBV7-9 and TRBJ2-2; the D gene is possibly TRBD1 (6 bases). There are 15 residues in the CDR3. Germline CDR1 SEHNR, CDR2 FQNEAQ (reference sequence). V lost 3 bases to trimming and J lost 1 base, with 9 bases between them. Here the CDR3 reads CASSFRQENTGELFF. The CDR3 bases are TGTGCCAGCAGCTTCCGACAGGAGAACACCGGGGAGCTGTTTTTT.

The rearrangement uses TRBV10-3 and TRBJ1-1, with unresolved D. The CDR3 totals 15 residues. Deletions cut 0 bases from V and 0 bases from J, with 8 bases between. CDR1 and CDR2 (germline): ENHRY, SYGVKD. CDR3 DNA: TGTGCCATCAGTGAGTCGATCGGGATGAACACTGAAGCTTTCTTT. Residues: CAISESIGMNTEAFF.

This clone was seen once. J is TRBJ2-5 and V is TRBV5-1, with D tentatively TRBD1 (7 bases). Between the trimmed V and J ends, which lost 2 bases and 2 bases, there was a span of 13 bases. The germline V gene encodes CDR1 SGHRS and CDR2 YFSETQ. The CDR3 contains 15 residues. CDR3 in DNA: TGCGCCAGCAGCTTTTACAGGGGAGGACAAGAGACCCAGTACTTC. Its protein product is CASSFYRGGQETQYF.

The chain employs TRBV25-1 and TRBJ1-1, with 8 nucleotides matching TRBD1. With V trimmed by 4 bases and J by 2 bases, 3 bases remained unmatched. The CDR3 spans 14 residues. Germline CDR1 is MGHDK and CDR2 is SYGVNS. The CDR3 protein is CASSGAGGNTEAFF. For the CDR3, the DNA is TGTGCCAGCAGTGGTGCAGGGGGCAACACTGAAGCTTTCTTT.

This clone was seen a single time. V and J are TRBV6-5 and TRBJ1-5; 10 bases match TRBD1. There are 15 residues in the CDR3. In germline, CDR1 is MNHEY, CDR2 SVGAGI. With V trimmed by 5 bases and J by 2 bases, 3 bases remained unmatched. The CDR3 spells CASSPTGGRNQPQHF. The CDR3 nucleotides are TGTGCCAGCAGTCCGACAGGGGGCCGCAATCAGCCCCAGCATTTT.

J is TRBJ1-4 and V is TRBV27, with 7 bases aligning to TRBD1. The ends lost 3 bases at V and 7 bases at J; junction bases unmatched: 8. The V gene's germline CDR1 is MNHEY and CDR2 SMNVEV (reference sequence). The CDR3 consists of 15 residues. In DNA, the CDR3 is TGTGCCAGCAGTTTCGCAACAGGGGTGGGTGAAAAACTGTTTTTT. Amino acids: CASSFATGVGEKLFF.

V is TRBV19 and J is TRBJ1-5; possible D gene TRBD1, 5 bases. Per germline, CDR1 LNHDA and CDR2 SQIVND (reference sequence). The CDR3 contains 16 residues. Trimming cost V 2 bases and J 5 bases, with 16 bases left between them. As DNA, the CDR3 is TGTGCCAGTAGTATAAACGGGGGGGGATTCCATCAGCCCCAGCATTTT. It is translated as CASSINGGGFHQPQHF.

This sequence joins TRBV9 and TRBJ2-7; a possible D gene is TRBD1 (6 bases). The CDR3 spans 15 residues. Between the trimmed V and J ends, which lost 6 bases and 5 bases, there was a span of 21 bases. Germline loops: CDR1 SGDLS, CDR2 YYNGEE. DNA for the CDR3: TGTGCCAGCACCCCCGGAAACAGGGTTTACGACGAGCAGTACTTC. Translating gives CASTPGNRVYDEQYF.

The chain recombines TRBV11-1 with TRBJ2-5; 7 bases map to TRBD1. The CDR3 length is 16 residues. Trimming cost V 2 bases and J 4 bases; bases outside gene matches: 10. Germline lookup yields CDR1 SGHAT and CDR2 FQDESV (reference sequence). CDR3 nucleotides: TGTGCCAGCAGCTTAAGTTCCGACAGGGTGAGAGAGACCCAGTACTTC. Encoded protein: CASSLSSDRVRETQYF.

This clone has just one count. The CDR3 DNA is TGTGCCAGTAGTTGGCAGGGGATCTATCAGCCCCAGCATTTT. Translation: CASSWQGIYQPQHF. The chain has TRBV19 and TRBJ1-5; D possibly corresponds to TRBD1 (6 bases). CDR1 is LNHDA and CDR2 is SQIVND in the germline V gene (reference sequence). The V end was cut by 5 bases, the J end by 5 bases, with 13 bases between. The CDR3 covers 14 residues.

The chain employs TRBV27 and TRBJ2-7; unclear D gene. The CDR3 is 13 residues long. The germline CDR1 and CDR2 sequences are MNHEY and SMNVEV (reference sequence). V lost 0 bases and J 9 bases, leaving 12 bases between the germline ends. This CDR3 reads CASSLSTGSVQYF. DNA for the CDR3: TGTGCCAGCAGTTTATCGACGGGTTCAGTGCAGTACTTC.

The V call is TRBV27, the J call TRBJ2-5; perhaps TRBD2 as D (6 bases). Germline CDR1 is MNHEY and CDR2 is SMNVEV (reference sequence). V was pared by 7 bases and J by 4 bases, with 25 bases between. The length of the CDR3 is 17 residues. This CDR3 is CASKTGTDNRFGETQYF. CDR3 bases: TGTGCCAGCAAGACCGGGACTGATAATAGGTTTGGAGAGACCCAGTACTTC.

The chain joins TRBV28 to TRBJ2-1; perhaps TRBD2 as D (6 bases). The germline V gene has CDR1 MDHEN and CDR2 SYDVKM. This CDR3 region has 17 residues. Trimming took off 5 bases at V and 4 bases at J, with 21 bases between the two ends. CDR3 loop: CASSPDSGKKEYNEQFF. CDR3 nucleotides: TGTGCCAGCAGTCCCGATAGCGGTAAAAAAGAATACAATGAGCAGTTCTTC.

The chain carries TRBV7-2 and TRBJ2-5; the D gene is possibly TRBD2 (5 bases). There are 16 residues in the CDR3. With 1 base removed from V and 5 bases from J, the gap between germline ends came to 17 bases. In germline, CDR1 is SGHTA, CDR2 FQGNSA. In DNA form, the CDR3 reads TGTGCCAGCAGCTTAGAATTAGGCAGCGGTCGGGAGACCCAGTACTTC. This translates into CASSLELGSGRETQYF.

The V call is TRBV10-3, the J call TRBJ1-1; 10 bases align to TRBD1. After removal of 0 bases from V and 11 bases from J, the junction contained 9 bases not matched to a gene. The germline V gene has CDR1 ENHRY and CDR2 SYGVKD. The CDR3 contains 15 residues. Here the CDR3 DNA reads TGTGCCATCAGTGAGTCGGACAGGGGGAAGGTGAGTGCTTTCTTT. Its translation: CAISESDRGKVSAFF.

The chain links TRBV15 to TRBJ2-1, with TRBD2 matching 7 bases. The CDR3 runs 15 residues. The trim removed 4 bases at V and 4 bases at J, leaving 7 bases unmatched. In germline, CDR1 is LNHNV, CDR2 YYDKDF (reference sequence). The CDR3 loop is CATSTNAGEYNEQFF. CDR3 nucleotide sequence: TGTGCCACCAGCACAAACGCGGGAGAATACAATGAGCAGTTCTTC.

The chain recombines TRBV30 with TRBJ2-3; TRBD2 matches 8 bases. Per germline, CDR1 GTSNPN and CDR2 SVGIG (reference sequence). Germline trimming cut 3 bases from V and 1 base from J; bases unmatched to any gene: 3. This CDR3 is built from 14 residues. CDR3 residues: CAWRGAGGTDTQYF. Written as DNA, the CDR3 is TGTGCCTGGAGGGGAGCGGGAGGCACAGATACGCAGTATTTT. The variable domain in full, completed from reference TRBV30 and TRBJ2-3, reads SQTIHQWPATLVQPVGSPLSLECTVEGTSNPNLYWYRQAAGRGLQLLFYSVGIGQISSEVPQNLSASRPQDRQFILSSKKLLLSDSGFYLCAWRGAGGTDTQYFGPGTRLTVL.

The chain couples TRBV6-6 to TRBJ1-2; D ambiguous. The germline CDR1 and CDR2 sequences are MNHNY and SVGAGI (reference sequence). There are 12 residues in the CDR3. The germline V and J ends were trimmed by 6 bases and 3 bases, with 8 bases remaining between them. CDR3 DNA sequence: TGTGCCAGCAGCGACAACTACTATGGCTACACCTTC. Translation: CASSDNYYGYTF.